Below, 23 T cell receptor beta chains from the same sample are listed, as sequenced in a study of blood T cell repertoires in COVID-19. Assay used: immunoSEQ multiplex PCR; TCRdb lists only in-frame clones, some missing. Here the sample spans some 64,000 clones, more than 60% being singletons. Sequencing was performed on peripheral blood. These TCRs come from a man aged 55 to 70 with acute or convalescent COVID-19.

The gene calls are TRBV5-8 and TRBJ2-3; 8 bases align to TRBD2. V was clipped by 4 bases and J by 0 bases; unmatched bases: 7. Germline V gene sequence: CDR1 SGHTS, CDR2 YDEGEE. This CDR3 is 16 amino acids long. CDR3 loop: CASSPQTSASTDTQYF. CDR3 nucleotides: TGTGCCAGCAGCCCCCAGACTAGCGCAAGCACAGATACGCAGTATTTT.

V is TRBV18 and J is TRBJ1-3, with 8 nucleotides matching TRBD1. After removal of 3 bases from V and 4 bases from J, the junction contained 5 bases not matched to a gene. Per the germline V gene, CDR1 is KGHSH and CDR2 is LQKENI. The CDR3 totals 15 residues. CDR3 DNA sequence: TGTGCCAGCTCACCGTTGGACAGGGCAGGAAACACCATATATTTT. Amino acid sequence: CASSPLDRAGNTIYF.

The DNA for the CDR3 is TGTGCCAGCAGTGAACAGGGGACCTTCAATCAGCCCCAGCATTTT. Protein: CASSEQGTFNQPQHF. This rearrangement joins TRBV2 to TRBJ1-5; TRBD1 is a possible D gene (6 bases). Germline V gives CDR1 SNHLY, CDR2 FYNNEI. Trimming stripped 2 bases from V and 3 bases from J, with 11 bases between. The CDR3 extends over 15 amino acids.

This chain uses TRBV20-1 with TRBJ2-2; the match to TRBD1 covers 9 bases. Looked up from germline, CDR1 is DFQATT and CDR2 is SNEGSKA (reference sequence). The trim removed 3 bases at V and 5 bases at J, leaving 10 bases unmatched. The CDR3 is made up of 16 amino acids. The CDR3 sequence is CSASVRTGVRTGELFF. The CDR3 nucleotides read TGCAGTGCTAGTGTCCGGACAGGGGTACGAACCGGGGAGCTGTTTTTT.

The chain couples TRBV7-9 to TRBJ2-7; TRBD2 agrees at 8 bases. The germline V gene has CDR1 SEHNR and CDR2 FQNEAQ (reference sequence). The CDR3 runs to 13 residues. The trim removed 6 bases at V and 6 bases at J, leaving 7 bases unmatched. This CDR3 reads CASSPSGSSEQYF. The CDR3 DNA reads as TGTGCCAGCAGTCCCAGCGGGAGCTCCGAGCAGTACTTC. Looking up the rest from reference TRBV7-9 and TRBJ2-7 gives the full variable domain: DTGVSQNPRHKITKRGQNVTFRCDPISEHNRLYWYRQTLGQGPEFLTYFQNEAQLEKSRLLSDRFSAERPKGSFSTLEIQRTEQGDSAMYLCASSPSGSSEQYFGPGTRLTVT.

J is TRBJ1-1 and V is TRBV5-4, with 7 bases aligning to TRBD1. Trimming at V came to 7 bases and at J to 1 base, leaving 13 bases not matched to a gene. CDR3 length: 16 residues. From germline, CDR1 is SGHNT and CDR2 YYREEE (reference sequence). This chain's CDR3 is CASRKTGRLGNTEAFF. The CDR3 DNA sequence: TGTGCCAGCCGAAAGACAGGGCGGTTGGGGAACACTGAAGCTTTCTTT.

This clone was detected only once. The V and J genes are TRBV10-2 and TRBJ1-1; 8 nucleotides match TRBD1. CDR3 size: 15 residues. Germline assignment: CDR1 WSHSY and CDR2 SAAADI. The J segment lost 0 bases and the V segment lost 9 bases, leaving 9 bases of the junction unmatched. CDR3 region: CASTGRQGMNTEAFF. For the CDR3, the DNA is TGCGCCAGTACCGGTCGACAGGGGATGAACACTGAAGCTTTCTTT.

V and J are TRBV5-5 and TRBJ2-7; 8 positions match TRBD2. Germline V gives CDR1 SGHKS, CDR2 YYEKEE (reference sequence). V was clipped by 7 bases and J by 8 bases; unmatched bases: 11. The CDR3 sequence is 13 residues long. CDR3 sequence reads: CASYRRGERQQYF. For the CDR3, the DNA is TGTGCCAGCTACCGGCGGGGGGAACGGCAGCAGTACTTC.

This chain joins TRBV15 and TRBJ2-1, with no clear D. There are 11 residues in the CDR3. CDR1 and CDR2 from the germline V gene are LNHNV and YYDKDF (reference sequence). The ends were cut back, 3 bases at V and 7 bases at J, with 4 bases in the middle. The CDR3 is CATSSPNEQFF. The CDR3 DNA follows: TGTGCCACCAGCAGCCCAAATGAGCAGTTCTTC.

The genes are TRBV5-1 and TRBJ2-1, with 8 bases aligning to TRBD1. Losses at the gene ends were 0 bases for V and 7 bases for J; bases not matched to a gene: 6. CDR3 length equals 15 residues. Germline CDR1 and CDR2: SGHRS and YFSETQ. DNA of the CDR3: TGCGCCAGCAGCTTGGCAGGGGGCCGTGGGAATGAGCAGTTCTTC. As protein: CASSLAGGRGNEQFF. Variable domain in full (rest from reference TRBV5-1 and TRBJ2-1): KAGVTQTPRYLIKTRGQQVTLSCSPISGHRSVSWYQQTPGQGLQFLFEYFSETQRNKGNFPGRFSGRQFSNSRSEMNVSTLELGDSALYLCASSLAGGRGNEQFFGPGTRLTVL.

This chain uses TRBV3-1 (or the pseudogene TRBV3-2) with TRBJ2-5; 8 positions match TRBD2. The V and J ends lost 4 bases and 2 bases, in that order; junction bases with no gene match: 6. The CDR3 runs to 15 residues. The germline CDR1 and CDR2 sequences are LGHDT and YNNKEL (reference sequence). The CDR3 DNA follows: TGTGCCAGCAGCCTCCTTACTAGCGGTCAAGAGACCCAGTACTTC. Translation gives CASSLLTSGQETQYF.

The V call is TRBV6-2 or TRBV6-3, the J call TRBJ1-2; 7 bases fit TRBD1. V lost 6 bases, J lost 8 bases, and 15 bases stayed unmatched. This CDR3 contains 15 residues. Germline lookup yields CDR1 MNHEY and CDR2 SVGEGT. The CDR3 protein is CASSLDLNRGGGYTF. In nucleotides, the CDR3 is TGTGCCAGCAGCCTTGACCTTAACAGGGGTGGAGGCTACACCTTC.

The V call is TRBV6-5, the J call TRBJ2-1; TRBD1 might be the D (6 bases). The CDR3 runs to 15 residues. The germline V gene has CDR1 MNHEY and CDR2 SVGAGI. The ends were cut back, 8 bases at V and 3 bases at J, with 17 bases in the middle. Here the CDR3 DNA reads TGTGCCAGCCTTGGATCCGACAGGTTCTACAATGAGCAGTTCTTC. This sequence encodes CASLGSDRFYNEQFF.

The gene calls are TRBV21-1 and TRBJ2-7; the table's D call TRBD2 went unverified against the DNA. TRBV21-1 is tagged as a pseudogene. CDR3 length equals 17 residues. DNA of the CDR3: TGTGCCAGCAGCAAAGGAGGTCGGGGGACGGATGGCCACGAGCAGTACTTC. Its protein is CASSKGGRGTDGHEQYF.

This clone was seen a handful of times. V is TRBV4-2 and J is TRBJ2-3; 12 nucleotides agree with TRBD1. V shed 1 base, J shed 2 bases, and the junction held 10 bases outside the gene matches. CDR3 length equals 19 residues. CDR1 is LGHNA and CDR2 is YNFKEQ in the germline V gene. CDR3 sequence reads: CASSQAGTGGSVNTDTQYF. CDR3 in DNA: TGTGCCAGCAGCCAAGCCGGGACAGGGGGCTCGGTAAACACAGATACGCAGTATTTT.

The chain combines TRBV5-1 with TRBJ2-3; 7 bases fit TRBD2. The CDR3 is made up of 11 amino acids. The ends lost 4 bases at V and 9 bases at J; junction bases unmatched: 2. CDR1 is SGHRS and CDR2 is YFSETQ in the germline V gene. CDR3 nucleotide sequence: TGCGCCAGCAGCCCCGGGGGGACGCAGTATTTT. Its protein product is CASSPGGTQYF.

The chain combines TRBV6-5 with TRBJ2-1; 11 nucleotides align to TRBD1. There are 14 residues in the CDR3. The germline V gene encodes CDR1 MNHEY and CDR2 SVGAGI. The V segment lost 6 bases and the J segment 8 bases; nucleotides outside the gene matches: 6. The CDR3 loop is CASRKGQGGDEQFF. The CDR3 DNA follows: TGTGCCAGCAGGAAGGGACAGGGGGGCGATGAGCAGTTCTTC.

V gene TRBV18 combines with J gene TRBJ2-3; D uncertain. V was shortened by 3 bases and J by 4 bases, with 5 bases between the two germline ends. Germline loops: CDR1 KGHSH, CDR2 LQKENI. CDR3 size: 12 residues. DNA of the CDR3: TGTGCCAGCTCACCCTATGCAGATACGCAGTATTTT. This sequence encodes CASSPYADTQYF.

This clone qualifies as large. V gene TRBV10-3 combines with J gene TRBJ2-7; tentative D call: TRBD1 (6 bases). Germline CDR1 and CDR2: ENHRY and SYGVKD. Trimming stripped 6 bases from V and 0 bases from J, with 12 bases between. The CDR3 covers 14 residues. CDR3 sequence (DNA): TGTGCCATCAGCGTGGACAGTAGCTCCTACGAGCAGTACTTC. The encoded protein is CAISVDSSSYEQYF.

This chain connects TRBV19 to TRBJ2-6; 8 bases are a match to TRBD2. The germline CDR1 and CDR2 sequences are LNHDA and SQIVND (reference sequence). After removal of 1 base from V and 0 bases from J, the junction contained 11 bases not matched to a gene. There are 20 residues in the CDR3. In DNA form, the CDR3 reads TGTGCCAGTAGTATAGCGCCATTGGCTAGCGGGTTCTCTGGGGCCAACGTCCTGACTTTC. Protein product: CASSIAPLASGFSGANVLTF.

V and J are TRBV5-5 and TRBJ1-6; possibly TRBD1 for D (5 bases). Trimming shortened V by 0 bases and J by 9 bases, and 13 bases separated the two germline ends. Per germline, CDR1 SGHKS and CDR2 YYEKEE (reference sequence). CDR3 length: 15 amino acids. CDR3 in amino acids: CASSLGDSTGSPLHF. As DNA, the CDR3 is TGTGCCAGCAGCTTGGGTGACAGTACCGGTTCACCCCTCCACTTT.

Sample share makes this clone medium-sized. The V gene is TRBV6-2 or TRBV6-3, the J gene TRBJ1-5; possible D gene TRBD1, 5 bases. Germline CDR1 and CDR2: MNHEY and SVGEGT. The CDR3 contains 14 residues. The ends were cut back, 0 bases at V and 10 bases at J, with 13 bases in the middle. Written as DNA, the CDR3 is TGTGCCAGCAGTTACTCCGGGGGAGGGCTCCCCCAGCATTTT. Protein product: CASSYSGGGLPQHF.

The chain combines TRBV9 with TRBJ1-4; a weak D match, TRBD1 (6 bases). Trimming took 3 bases from V and 2 from J, leaving 11 bases between them. CDR3 size: 15 residues. Germline CDR1 SGDLS, CDR2 YYNGEE. CDR3: CASSATGSTNEKLFF. DNA of the CDR3: TGTGCCAGCAGCGCCACAGGGTCGACTAATGAAAAACTGTTTTTT. The variable domain in full, with the rest retrieved from reference TRBV9 and TRBJ1-4, is DSGVTQTPKHLITATGQRVTLRCSPRSGDLSVYWYQQSLDQGLQFLIQYYNGEERAKGNILERFSAQQFPDLHSELNLSSLELGDSALYFCASSATGSTNEKLFFGSGTQLSVL.